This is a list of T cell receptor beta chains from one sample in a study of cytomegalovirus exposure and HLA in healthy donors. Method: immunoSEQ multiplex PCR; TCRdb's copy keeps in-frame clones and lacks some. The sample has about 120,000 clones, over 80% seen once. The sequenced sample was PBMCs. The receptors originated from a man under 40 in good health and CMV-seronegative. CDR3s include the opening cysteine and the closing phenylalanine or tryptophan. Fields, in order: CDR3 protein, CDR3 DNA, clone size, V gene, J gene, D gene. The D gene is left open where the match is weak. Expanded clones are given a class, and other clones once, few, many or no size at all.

CDR3aa: CSSSAGQGAATNEKLFF
CDR3nt: TGTTCCAGCAGCGCCGGACAGGGGGCTGCAACTAATGAAAAACTGTTTTTT
abundance: -
v_gene: TRBV7-9
j_gene: TRBJ1-4
d_gene: TRBD1

CDR3aa: CSVEDDRDTQYF
CDR3nt: TGCAGCGTTGAAGATGACAGGGATACGCAGTATTTT
abundance: -
v_gene: TRBV29-1
j_gene: TRBJ2-3
d_gene: -

CDR3aa: CASSLGQGAGETQYF
CDR3nt: TGTGCCAGCAGCTTGGGACAGGGGGCGGGTGAGACCCAGTACTTC
abundance: -
v_gene: TRBV7-7
j_gene: TRBJ2-5
d_gene: TRBD1

CDR3aa: CASSLGRFQETQYF
CDR3nt: TGTGCCAGCAGCCTGGGCAGATTCCAAGAGACCCAGTACTTC
abundance: -
v_gene: TRBV2
j_gene: TRBJ2-5
d_gene: -

CDR3aa: CASSLQDSYNEQFF
CDR3nt: TGCGCCAGCAGCTTACAGGACAGCTACAATGAGCAGTTCTTC
abundance: -
v_gene: TRBV5-1
j_gene: TRBJ2-1
d_gene: -

CDR3aa: CAISESLRQGGHEQYF
CDR3nt: TGTGCCATCAGTGAGTCCTTAAGACAGGGAGGACACGAGCAGTACTTC
abundance: few
v_gene: TRBV10-3
j_gene: TRBJ2-7
d_gene: -

CDR3aa: CASSQRRQGVKSPLHF
CDR3nt: TGCGCCAGCAGTCAAAGGAGGCAGGGGGTTAAGTCACCCCTCCACTTT
abundance: -
v_gene: TRBV23-1
j_gene: TRBJ1-6
d_gene: TRBD1

CDR3aa: CASSYWRGPEDNEQFF
CDR3nt: TGTGCCAGCAGCTACTGGAGGGGACCCGAAGATAATGAGCAGTTCTTC
abundance: few
v_gene: TRBV11-2
j_gene: TRBJ2-1
d_gene: -

CDR3aa: CASSSVGGPQPQHF
CDR3nt: TGTGCCAGCAGCTCCGTGGGGGGGCCTCAGCCCCAGCATTTT
abundance: -
v_gene: TRBV7-2
j_gene: TRBJ1-5
d_gene: -

CDR3aa: CAWSVIQGETQYF
CDR3nt: TGTGCCTGGAGTGTTATTCAGGGGGAGACCCAGTACTTC
abundance: -
v_gene: TRBV30
j_gene: TRBJ2-5
d_gene: -

CDR3aa: CASSLERASGGRETQYF
CDR3nt: TGTGCCAGCAGCTTAGAGCGGGCTAGCGGGGGACGAGAGACCCAGTACTTC
abundance: -
v_gene: TRBV7-2
j_gene: TRBJ2-5
d_gene: TRBD2